This TCR beta chain is drawn from a study of blood T cells in healthy people across ages. The J segment lost 5 bases and the V segment lost 6 bases, leaving 9 bases of the junction unmatched. The germline V gene has CDR1 SQVTM and CDR2 ANQGSEA. The CDR3 has 13 amino acids. Using a J-beta primer mix together with a sample-barcoded 5' primer, a second PCR was run for about 6 to 12 cycles. TCRdb reprocessed the 5' RACE reads with MiXCR, giving one entry per CDR3 protein. The sample yields over 950,000 distinct CDR3 sequences, about two fifths seen once. The rearrangement uses TRBV29-1 and TRBJ1-1, with 7 positions matching TRBD1. Sequenced sample: blood. The clonotype was recovered from a man aged 18-30 years in good health. CDR3 sequence: CSVTRGRGTEAFF. The CDR3 DNA is TGCAGCGTAACCAGGGGGAGGGGAACTGAAGCTTTCTTT.